This TCR beta chain was documented in a study of response to subunit inactivated influenza vaccine. Germline assignment: CDR1 MNHNS and CDR2 SASEGT. The CDR3 consists of 14 residues. The V end was cut by 2 bases, the J end by 6 bases, with 11 bases between. TCRdb ran MiXCR on the RT-PCR reads and lists one entry per CDR3 protein. The sample includes hundreds of thousands of distinct CDR3 sequences, 14% of them seen just once. This receptor was taken from a man aged 50 to 60 who received an inactivated influenza vaccine. The rearrangement uses TRBV6-1 and TRBJ1-5, with D hard to call. The specimen comprised PBMCs from blood, sampled less than 15 days before vaccination. The CDR3 here is CASSELGSLQPQHF. Written as DNA, the CDR3 is TGTGCCAGCAGTGAATTGGGCAGCCTTCAGCCCCAGCATTTT.